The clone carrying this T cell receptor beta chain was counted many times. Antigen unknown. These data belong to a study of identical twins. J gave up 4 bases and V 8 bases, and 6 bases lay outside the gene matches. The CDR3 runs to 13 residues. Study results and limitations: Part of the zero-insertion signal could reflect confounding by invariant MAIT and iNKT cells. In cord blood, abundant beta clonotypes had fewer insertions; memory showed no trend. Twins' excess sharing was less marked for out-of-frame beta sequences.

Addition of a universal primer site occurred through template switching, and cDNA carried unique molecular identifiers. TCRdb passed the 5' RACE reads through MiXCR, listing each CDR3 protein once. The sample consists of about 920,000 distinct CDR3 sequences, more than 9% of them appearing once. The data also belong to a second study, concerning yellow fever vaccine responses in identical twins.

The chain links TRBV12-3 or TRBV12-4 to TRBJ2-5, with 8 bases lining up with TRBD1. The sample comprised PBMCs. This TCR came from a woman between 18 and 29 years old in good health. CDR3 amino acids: CASRQGSGETQYF. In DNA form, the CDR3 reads TGTGCCAGCCGACAGGGGAGTGGAGAGACCCAGTACTTC.